The clone carrying this T cell receptor beta chain was observed a handful of times. Its antigen remains unknown. The data stem from a study of blood T cells in healthy people across ages. Study results and caveats: Unknown CMV status may confound age-related changes in expanded clones. Correlation between TCR beta diversity and naive T cell percentage was strong.

A sample-barcoded 5' primer and a J-beta primer mix were used in a second PCR of roughly 6 to 11 cycles. TCRdb used MiXCR to reprocess the 5' RACE reads, holding one entry per CDR3 protein. This table holds about 780,000 distinct CDR3 sequences, less than 80% found once. Collection of around 10 milliliters of peripheral blood was performed for each donor. The TCR sequence derives from a man under 40 in good health. Source material: blood.

The DNA of the CDR3 is TGCGCCAGCAGCCAAGACTACAGCCGCGGAGATACGCAGTATTTT. It translates to CASSQDYSRGDTQYF. The genes are TRBV4-3 and TRBJ2-3, with D uncertain. Per the germline V gene, CDR1 is LGHNA and CDR2 is YSLEER. The V gene lost 0 bases and the J gene lost 5 bases, with 12 bases spanning the gap. This CDR3 region has 15 residues.